These T cell receptor beta chains were read from a single sample in a study of identical twins. TCRdb reprocessed the 5' RACE reads via MiXCR and lists one record per CDR3 protein. The table has roughly 770,000 distinct CDR3 sequences, about 20% seen once. The same data also contributed to another study, on T cells expressing NK-cell markers.

Sequenced material: PBMCs. The receptors here all came from a woman younger than 35 in good health. Both conserved end residues are part of each CDR3. The D gene is left open where the match is weak. Only some rows state a clone size, as once, few, many or a class for expanded clones.

CDR3aa,CDR3nt,j_gene,v_gene,d_gene,abundance
CSAATWDGEQFF,TGCAGTGCGGCCACCTGGGACGGTGAGCAGTTCTTC,TRBJ2-1,TRBV20-1,.,.
CSVEDRKNTGELFF,TGCAGCGTTGAGGACAGGAAGAACACCGGGGAGCTGTTTTTT,TRBJ2-2,TRBV29-1,TRBD1,.
CASSLVGASQGTEAFF,TGCGCCAGCAGCTTGGTCGGCGCAAGCCAGGGCACTGAAGCTTTCTTT,TRBJ1-1,TRBV5-1,.,few
CASSLSESGGGQFF,TGCGCCAGCAGCTTGAGTGAGAGCGGGGGGGGCCAGTTCTTC,TRBJ2-1,TRBV5-1,TRBD2,few
CSAEVPGLAGGKNIQYF,TGCAGTGCTGAAGTCCCGGGACTAGCGGGAGGCAAAAACATTCAGTACTTC,TRBJ2-4,TRBV20-1,TRBD2,.
CASSYEREIHEQFF,TGTGCCAGCAGTTACGAGCGGGAGATACATGAGCAGTTCTTC,TRBJ2-1,TRBV6-5,TRBD2,few
CSAETSGRARETQYF,TGCAGTGCGGAAACTAGCGGGAGGGCCCGGGAGACCCAGTACTTC,TRBJ2-5,TRBV20-1,TRBD2,few
CASSYGQPGTPDMYF,TGTGCCAGCAGTTACGGACAGCCCGGGACTCCCGACATGTACTTC,TRBJ2-7,TRBV6-5,.,few
CASSGISGNQPQHF,TGTGCCAGCAGTGGGATTTCGGGGAATCAGCCCCAGCATTTT,TRBJ1-5,TRBV6-1,.,.
CAISGNPMELFF,TGTGCCATCAGTGGTAACCCGATGGAGCTGTTTTTT,TRBJ2-2,TRBV10-3,.,few
CASSGGGGAKNIQYF,TGTGCCAGCAGTGGCGGGGGAGGAGCCAAAAACATTCAGTACTTC,TRBJ2-4,TRBV9,TRBD2,.
CSTWTGSFDGYTF,TGCAGCACGTGGACAGGGTCATTTGACGGCTACACCTTC,TRBJ1-2,TRBV29-1,TRBD1,.
CASSLGDGTDTQYF,TGCGCCAGCAGCTTGGGGGACGGCACAGATACGCAGTATTTT,TRBJ2-3,TRBV5-1,.,few
CASSYGEGNSPLHF,TGTGCCAGCAGCTATGGCGAAGGCAATTCACCCCTCCACTTT,TRBJ1-6,TRBV7-9,.,many